The 13 T cell receptor beta chains listed next were all sequenced from one sample in a study of blood T cell repertoires in COVID-19. Sequencing used immunoSEQ multiplex PCR; TCRdb keeps in-frame clones, though not all of them. This table has about 200,000 clones, roughly 85% appearing once. The sample taken for sequencing was peripheral blood. The receptors were sampled from an elderly woman with acute or convalescent COVID-19.

The chain recombines TRBV2 with TRBJ2-4; D gene unclear. Germline V gene sequence: CDR1 SNHLY, CDR2 FYNNEI. The V end lost 7 bases, the J end lost 6 bases, and 13 bases lay between the germline ends. This CDR3 is 13 amino acids long. DNA for the CDR3: TGTGCCAGCAAACAGTCTCTCGGAAACATTCAGTACTTC. Translating it yields CASKQSLGNIQYF. Filled out from reference TRBV2 and TRBJ2-4, the complete variable domain reads EPEVTQTPSHQVTQMGQEVILRCVPISNHLYFYWYRQILGQKVEFLVSFYNNEISEKSEIFDDQFSVERPDGSNFTLKIRSTKLEDSAMYFCASKQSLGNIQYFGAGTRLSVL.

V gene TRBV3-1 (or the pseudogene TRBV3-2) combines with J gene TRBJ1-2, with D hard to call. The CDR3 has 13 residues. Trimming left V 0 bases short and J 7 bases short, with 9 bases between. Germline CDR1 reads LGHDT; CDR2 reads YNNKEL (reference sequence). DNA for the CDR3: TGTGCCAGCAGCCAAGAAGCCCGCTCTGGCTACACCTTC. It yields the protein CASSQEARSGYTF.

This chain links TRBV10-3 with TRBJ2-4; D not resolved. CDR3 length equals 13 residues. Germline-derived CDR1 and CDR2 are ENHRY and SYGVKD. Trimming shortened V by 8 bases and J by 1 base, and 9 bases separated the two germline ends. The CDR3: CAIGNGAKNIQYF. The CDR3 nucleotides are TGTGCCATCGGCAATGGTGCCAAAAACATTCAGTACTTC.

V is TRBV18 and J is TRBJ1-1, with 9 bases fitting TRBD1. The CDR3 runs to 14 residues. The germline gives CDR1 KGHSH, CDR2 LQKENI. The J segment lost 12 bases and the V segment lost 3 bases, leaving 11 bases of the junction unmatched. This CDR3 reads CASSPGPGQGKTFF. CDR3 nucleotide sequence: TGTGCCAGCTCACCCGGACCGGGACAGGGCAAAACTTTCTTT. Full variable domain (remainder filled in from reference TRBV18 and TRBJ1-1): NAGVMQNPRHLVRRRGQEARLRCSPMKGHSHVYWYRQLPEEGLKFMVYLQKENIIDESGMPKERFSAEFPKEGPSILRIQQVVRGDSAAYFCASSPGPGQGKTFFGQGTRLTVV.

CDR3: CASSRVGLSNQPQHF. The CDR3 nucleotides are TGTGCCAGCAGCCGGGTTGGACTGAGCAATCAGCCCCAGCATTTT. The chain has TRBV7-2 and TRBJ1-5; no definite D call. CDR1 is SGHTA and CDR2 is FQGNSA in the germline V gene. The V end lost 5 bases, the J end lost 1 base, and 12 bases lay between the germline ends. The CDR3 loop spans 15 amino acids.

The V gene is TRBV7-2, the J gene TRBJ1-5; 7 positions agree with TRBD1. The V segment lost 5 bases and the J segment 6 bases; nucleotides outside the gene matches: 4. The CDR3 has 13 residues. CDR1 is SGHTA and CDR2 is FQGNSA in the germline V gene. The CDR3 coding sequence is TGTGCCAGCAGCGTTGACAGGGTTCAGCCCCAGCATTTT. Residues: CASSVDRVQPQHF.

V is TRBV18 and J is TRBJ1-1; no clear D gene. V lost 5 bases, J lost 3 bases, and 10 bases lay in between. Germline CDR1 KGHSH, CDR2 LQKENI. The CDR3 is 13 residues long. The CDR3 loop is CASSLTRDTEAFF. As DNA, the CDR3 is TGTGCCAGCTCATTAACGAGGGACACTGAAGCTTTCTTT.

This clone was picked up a small number of times. V and J are TRBV3-1 (or the pseudogene TRBV3-2) and TRBJ1-6; a possible D gene is TRBD1 (6 bases). Trimming took off 5 bases at V and 6 bases at J, with 8 bases between the two ends. Germline V gene lookup returns CDR1 LGHDT and CDR2 YNNKEL (reference sequence). The CDR3 loop spans 13 amino acids. The CDR3 DNA reads as TGTGCCAGCAGCGAGGACAGTAATTCACCCCTCCACTTT. Encoded protein: CASSEDSNSPLHF.

The genes are TRBV20-1 and TRBJ1-6; possibly TRBD1 for D (6 bases). This CDR3 region has 14 residues. V lost 3 bases and J 7 bases, leaving 13 bases between the germline ends. Germline-derived CDR1 and CDR2 are DFQATT and SNEGSKA (reference sequence). This CDR3 is CSASVRDINSPLHF. The CDR3 DNA sequence: TGCAGTGCTAGTGTCAGGGACATCAATTCACCCCTCCACTTT.

The V gene is TRBV2, the J gene TRBJ1-2; 7 nucleotides agree with TRBD1. Trimming took 5 bases from V and 7 from J; bases not matched to a gene: 4. The CDR3 contains 12 residues. From germline, CDR1 is SNHLY and CDR2 FYNNEI. The CDR3 reads CASSSQGTGYTF. The CDR3 bases are TGTGCCAGCAGTTCACAGGGGACTGGCTACACCTTC.

This clone was recorded only once. V usage is TRBV18 and J usage is TRBJ1-1, with 9 bases lining up with TRBD1. The CDR3 sequence is 13 residues long. Germline V gene lookup returns CDR1 KGHSH and CDR2 LQKENI. V shed 2 bases and J 7 bases; nucleotides not matched to a gene: 2. CDR3 coding DNA: TGTGCCAGCTCACCAACAGGGGGCGGTGAAGCTTTCTTT. Its protein product is CASSPTGGGEAFF. Full variable domain (missing parts from reference TRBV18 and TRBJ1-1): NAGVMQNPRHLVRRRGQEARLRCSPMKGHSHVYWYRQLPEEGLKFMVYLQKENIIDESGMPKERFSAEFPKEGPSILRIQQVVRGDSAAYFCASSPTGGGEAFFGQGTRLTVV.

Of note for this clone: Distinct nucleotide sequences in the sample also encode this CDR3. The chain links TRBV13 to TRBJ1-1; TRBD1 might be the D (6 bases). V shed 8 bases and J shed 1 base, with 14 bases lying between them. This CDR3 comprises 14 residues. The germline CDR1 and CDR2 sequences are PRHDT and FYEKMQ (reference sequence). Here the CDR3 DNA reads TGTGCCAGCCGCGGGGGCCCTTCGAACACTGAAGCTTTCTTT. Encoded protein: CASRGGPSNTEAFF.

The chain employs TRBV5-4 and TRBJ1-4, with 10 bases that match TRBD1. The CDR3 consists of 15 residues. CDR1 and CDR2 (germline): SGHNT, YYREEE (reference sequence). Trimming at V came to 6 bases and at J to 8 bases, leaving 10 bases not matched to a gene. CDR3 sequence reads: CASKLGTGVGEKLFF. The CDR3 DNA sequence: TGTGCCAGCAAATTGGGGACAGGGGTAGGAGAAAAACTGTTTTTT.